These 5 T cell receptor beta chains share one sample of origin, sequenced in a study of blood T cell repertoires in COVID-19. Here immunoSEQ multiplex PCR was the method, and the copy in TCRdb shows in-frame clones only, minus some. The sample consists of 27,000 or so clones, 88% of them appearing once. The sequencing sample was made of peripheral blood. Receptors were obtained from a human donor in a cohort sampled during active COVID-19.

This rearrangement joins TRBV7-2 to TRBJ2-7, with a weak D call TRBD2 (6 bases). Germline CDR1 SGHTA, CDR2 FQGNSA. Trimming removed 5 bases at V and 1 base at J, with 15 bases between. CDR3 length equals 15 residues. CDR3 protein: CASSAGRGGSYEQYF. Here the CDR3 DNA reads TGTGCCAGCAGCGCGGGCCGCGGAGGGTCCTACGAGCAGTACTTC. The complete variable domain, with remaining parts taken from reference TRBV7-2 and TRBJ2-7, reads GAGVSQSPSNKVTEKGKDVELRCDPISGHTALYWYRQSLGQGLEFLIYFQGNSAPDKSGLPSDRFSAERTGGSVSTLTIQRTQQEDSAVYLCASSAGRGGSYEQYFGPGTRLTVT.

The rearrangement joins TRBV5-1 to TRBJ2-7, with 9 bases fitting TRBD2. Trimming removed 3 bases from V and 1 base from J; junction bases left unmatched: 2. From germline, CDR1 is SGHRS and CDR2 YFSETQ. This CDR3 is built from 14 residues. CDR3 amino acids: CASSSSGASYEQYF. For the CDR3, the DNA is TGCGCCAGCAGCTCTAGCGGGGCTTCCTACGAGCAGTACTTC. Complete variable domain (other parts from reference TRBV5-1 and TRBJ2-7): KAGVTQTPRYLIKTRGQQVTLSCSPISGHRSVSWYQQTPGQGLQFLFEYFSETQRNKGNFPGRFSGRQFSNSRSEMNVSTLELGDSALYLCASSSSGASYEQYFGPGTRLTVT.

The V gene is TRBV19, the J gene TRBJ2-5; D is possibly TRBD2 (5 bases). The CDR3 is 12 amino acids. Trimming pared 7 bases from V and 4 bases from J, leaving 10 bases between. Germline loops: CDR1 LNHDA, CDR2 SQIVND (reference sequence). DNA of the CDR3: TGTGCCAGTACAGAGGGCGGAGAGACCCAGTACTTC. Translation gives CASTEGGETQYF. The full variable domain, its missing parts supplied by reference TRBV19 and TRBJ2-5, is DGGITQSPKYLFRKEGQNVTLSCEQNLNHDAMYWYRQDPGQGLRLIYYSQIVNDFQKGDIAEGYSVSREKKESFPLTVTSAQKNPTAFYLCASTEGGETQYFGPGTRLLVL.

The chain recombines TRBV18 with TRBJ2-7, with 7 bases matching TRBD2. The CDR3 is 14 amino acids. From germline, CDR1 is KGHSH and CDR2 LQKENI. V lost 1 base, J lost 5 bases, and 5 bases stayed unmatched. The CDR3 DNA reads TGTGCCAGCTCACCACGGGGGGGTGCTGACGAGCAGTACTTC. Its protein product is CASSPRGGADEQYF.

DNA of the CDR3: TGTGCCAGCAGCGTGGGACTAGCGGGGGGAACCTACAATGAGCAGTTCTTC. Protein sequence: CASSVGLAGGTYNEQFF. The chain combines TRBV5-4 with TRBJ2-1; 15 positions agree with TRBD2. There are 17 residues in the CDR3. J was trimmed by 2 bases and V by 4 bases; bases with no gene match: 4. In germline, CDR1 is SGHNT, CDR2 YYREEE (reference sequence). The full variable domain, in which reference TRBV5-4 and TRBJ2-1 provide the parts outside the CDR3, is ETGVTQSPTHLIKTRGQQVTLRCSSQSGHNTVSWYQQALGQGPQFIFQYYREEENGRGNFPPRFSGLQFPNYSSELNVNALELDDSALYLCASSVGLAGGTYNEQFFGPGTRLTVL.